The T cell receptor (beta chain) under discussion was sequenced for a study of T cell changes during pregnancy in multiple sclerosis. The germline CDR1 and CDR2 sequences are MNHEY and SVGAGI. CDR3 size: 14 residues. The assay was immunoSEQ multiplex PCR, and TCRdb's table has in-frame clones only and misses some. The profile shows about 40,000 clones, roughly 90% of them singletons. The chain joins TRBV6-5 to TRBJ2-5, with D perhaps TRBD1 (6 bases). The last part of the DNA fits TRBJ2-7 better; the J call may be wrong. This receptor was identified in a female donor in good health, enrolled as a control in a pregnancy study. The source was peripheral blood, collected in the second trimester of pregnancy. CDR3 sequence reads: CASSSLQGSYEQYF. The CDR3 nucleotides read TGTGCCAGCAGCTCGTTACAGGGCTCCTACGAGCAGTACTTC.